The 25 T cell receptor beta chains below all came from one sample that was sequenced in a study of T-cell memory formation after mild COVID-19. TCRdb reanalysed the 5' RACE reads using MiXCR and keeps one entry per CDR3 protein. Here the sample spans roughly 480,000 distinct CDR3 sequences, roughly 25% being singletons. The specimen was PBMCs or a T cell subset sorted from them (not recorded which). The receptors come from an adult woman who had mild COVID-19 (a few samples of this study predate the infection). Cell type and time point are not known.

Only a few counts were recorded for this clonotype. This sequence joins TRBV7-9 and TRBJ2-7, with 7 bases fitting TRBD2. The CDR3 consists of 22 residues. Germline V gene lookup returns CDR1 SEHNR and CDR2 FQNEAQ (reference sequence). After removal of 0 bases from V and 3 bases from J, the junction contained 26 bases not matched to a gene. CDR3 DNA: TGTGCCAGCAGCTTAGCGCAAGTGGGGAGGGCTGATCGAGGCGGATGGCTCTACGAGCAGTACTTC. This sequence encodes CASSLAQVGRADRGGWLYEQYF.

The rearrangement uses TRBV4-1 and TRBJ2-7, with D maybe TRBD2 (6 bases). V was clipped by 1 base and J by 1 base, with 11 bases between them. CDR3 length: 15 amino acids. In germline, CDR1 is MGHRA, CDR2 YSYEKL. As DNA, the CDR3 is TGCGCCAGCAGCCAAGCCCAGGGAGGATCCTACGAGCAGTACTTC. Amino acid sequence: CASSQAQGGSYEQYF.

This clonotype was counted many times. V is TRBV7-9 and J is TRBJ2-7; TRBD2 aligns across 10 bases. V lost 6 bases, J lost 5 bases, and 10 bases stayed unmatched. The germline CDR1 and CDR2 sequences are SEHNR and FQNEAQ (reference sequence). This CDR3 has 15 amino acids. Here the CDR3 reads CASRKAGGPPDEQYF. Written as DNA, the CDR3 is TGTGCCAGCAGGAAAGCGGGAGGGCCCCCGGACGAGCAGTACTTC.

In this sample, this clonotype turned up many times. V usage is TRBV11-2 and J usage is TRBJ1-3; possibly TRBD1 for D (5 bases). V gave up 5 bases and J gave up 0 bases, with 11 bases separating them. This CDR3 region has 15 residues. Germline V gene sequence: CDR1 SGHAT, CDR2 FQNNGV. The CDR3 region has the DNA TGTGCCAGCAGCGGCCAGGGCCTCTCTGGAAACACCATATATTTT. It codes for CASSGQGLSGNTIYF.

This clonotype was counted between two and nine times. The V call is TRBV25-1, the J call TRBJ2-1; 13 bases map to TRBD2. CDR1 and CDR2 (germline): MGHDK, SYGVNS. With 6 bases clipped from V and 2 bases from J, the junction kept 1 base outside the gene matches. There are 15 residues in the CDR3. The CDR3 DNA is TGTGCCAGCAGACTAGCGGGAGGGGCCTACAATGAGCAGTTCTTC. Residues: CASRLAGGAYNEQFF. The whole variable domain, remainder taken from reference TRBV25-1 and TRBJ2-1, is EADIYQTPRYLVIGTGKKITLECSQTMGHDKMYWYQQDPGMELHLIHYSYGVNSTEKGDLSSESTVSRIRTEHFPLTLESARPSHTSQYLCASRLAGGAYNEQFFGPGTRLTVL.

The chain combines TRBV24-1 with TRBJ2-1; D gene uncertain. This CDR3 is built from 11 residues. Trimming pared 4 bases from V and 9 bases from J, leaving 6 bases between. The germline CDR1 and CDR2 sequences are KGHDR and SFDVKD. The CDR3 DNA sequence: TGTGCCACCAGTGAGTTGTCTGAGCAGTTCTTC. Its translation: CATSELSEQFF.

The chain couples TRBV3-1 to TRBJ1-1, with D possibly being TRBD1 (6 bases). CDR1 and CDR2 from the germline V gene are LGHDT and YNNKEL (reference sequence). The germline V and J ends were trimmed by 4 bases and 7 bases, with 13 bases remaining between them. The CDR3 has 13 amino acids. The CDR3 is CASSLSRGSEAFF. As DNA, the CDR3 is TGTGCCAGCAGCCTAAGTAGGGGGAGTGAAGCTTTCTTT.

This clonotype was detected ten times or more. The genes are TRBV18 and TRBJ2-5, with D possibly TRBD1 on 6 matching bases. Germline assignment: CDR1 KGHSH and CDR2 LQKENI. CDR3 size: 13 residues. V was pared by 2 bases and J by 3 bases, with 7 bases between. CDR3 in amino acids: CASSPGQKETQYF. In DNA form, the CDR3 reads TGTGCCAGCTCACCAGGACAGAAAGAGACCCAGTACTTC.

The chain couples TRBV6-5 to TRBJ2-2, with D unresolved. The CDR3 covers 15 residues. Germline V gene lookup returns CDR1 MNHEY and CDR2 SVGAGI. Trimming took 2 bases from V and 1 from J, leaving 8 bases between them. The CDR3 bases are TGTGCCAGCAGTTACCTGGCGGAGAACACCGGGGAGCTGTTTTTT. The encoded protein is CASSYLAENTGELFF.

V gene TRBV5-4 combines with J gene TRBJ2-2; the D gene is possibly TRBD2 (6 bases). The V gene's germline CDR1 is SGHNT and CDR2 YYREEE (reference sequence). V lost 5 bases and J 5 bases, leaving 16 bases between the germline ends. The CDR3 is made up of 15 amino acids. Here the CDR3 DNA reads TGTGCCAGCAGTCGGGACTTAGCTCCTACCGGGGAGCTGTTTTTT. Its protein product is CASSRDLAPTGELFF.

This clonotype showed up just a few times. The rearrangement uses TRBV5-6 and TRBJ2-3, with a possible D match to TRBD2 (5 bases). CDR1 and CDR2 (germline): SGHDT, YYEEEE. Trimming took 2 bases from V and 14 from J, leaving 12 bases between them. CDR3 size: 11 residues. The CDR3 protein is CASSLAEAAYF. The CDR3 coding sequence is TGTGCCAGCAGCTTAGCTGAAGCGGCGTATTTT.

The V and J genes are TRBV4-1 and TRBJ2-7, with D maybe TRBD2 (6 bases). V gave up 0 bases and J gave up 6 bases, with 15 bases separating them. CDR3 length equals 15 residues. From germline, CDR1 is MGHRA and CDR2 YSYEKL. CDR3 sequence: CASSQDRRERFEQYF. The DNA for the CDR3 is TGCGCCAGCAGCCAAGATAGGAGGGAGAGGTTCGAGCAGTACTTC.

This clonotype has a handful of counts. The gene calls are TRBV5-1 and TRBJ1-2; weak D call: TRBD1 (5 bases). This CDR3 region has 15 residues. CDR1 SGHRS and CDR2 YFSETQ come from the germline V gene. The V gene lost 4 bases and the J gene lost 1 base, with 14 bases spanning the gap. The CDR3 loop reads CASSPGRTLNYGYTF. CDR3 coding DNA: TGCGCCAGCAGCCCGGGACGGACCCTTAACTATGGCTACACCTTC.

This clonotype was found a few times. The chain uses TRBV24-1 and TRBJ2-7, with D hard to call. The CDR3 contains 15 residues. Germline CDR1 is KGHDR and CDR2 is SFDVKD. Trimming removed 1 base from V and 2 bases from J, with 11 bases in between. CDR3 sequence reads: CATSDFVLTPYEQYF. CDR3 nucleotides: TGTGCCACCAGTGATTTCGTTCTAACTCCCTACGAGCAGTACTTC.

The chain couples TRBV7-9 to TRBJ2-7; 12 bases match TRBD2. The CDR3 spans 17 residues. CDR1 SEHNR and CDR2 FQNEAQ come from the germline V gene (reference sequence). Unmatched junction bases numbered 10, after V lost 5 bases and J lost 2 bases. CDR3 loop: CASSVLERLAGAYEQYF. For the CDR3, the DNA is TGTGCCAGCAGCGTCCTAGAGAGACTAGCGGGAGCCTACGAGCAGTACTTC.

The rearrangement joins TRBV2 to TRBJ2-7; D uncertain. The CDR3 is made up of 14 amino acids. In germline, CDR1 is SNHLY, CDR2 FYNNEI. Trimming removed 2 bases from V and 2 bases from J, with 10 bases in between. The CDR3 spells CASSERAATYEQYF. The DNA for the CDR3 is TGTGCCAGCAGTGAAAGGGCAGCCACCTACGAGCAGTACTTC.

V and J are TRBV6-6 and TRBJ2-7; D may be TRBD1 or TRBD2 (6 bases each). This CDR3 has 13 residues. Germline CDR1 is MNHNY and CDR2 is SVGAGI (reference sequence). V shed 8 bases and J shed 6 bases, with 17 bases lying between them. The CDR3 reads CASGGGILTEQYF. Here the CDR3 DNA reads TGTGCCAGCGGGGGCGGGATTCTGACCGAGCAGTACTTC.

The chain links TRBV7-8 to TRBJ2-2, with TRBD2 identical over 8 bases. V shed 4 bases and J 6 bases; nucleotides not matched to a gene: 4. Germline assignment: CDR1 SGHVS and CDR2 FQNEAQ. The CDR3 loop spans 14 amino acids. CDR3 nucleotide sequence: TGTGCCAGCAGCTCGGGACTAGACGCCGGGGAGCTGTTTTTT. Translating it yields CASSSGLDAGELFF.

The CDR3 bases are TGTGCCAGCAGCTTAGAAACAGGGGGCTTTGAAGCTTTCTTT. Translation gives CASSLETGGFEAFF. V gene TRBV7-9 combines with J gene TRBJ1-1, with 9 bases aligning to TRBD1. The V segment lost 1 base and the J segment 7 bases; nucleotides outside the gene matches: 4. The V gene's germline CDR1 is SEHNR and CDR2 FQNEAQ (reference sequence). This CDR3 is built from 14 residues.

The CDR3 nucleotides are TGTGCCAGCAGCTCCCTTCCGGGACCCATCAATGAGCAGTTCTTC. This encodes CASSSLPGPINEQFF. The rearrangement joins TRBV7-3 to TRBJ2-1; possibly TRBD1 or TRBD2 for D (5 bases each). The CDR3 contains 15 residues. The germline V gene encodes CDR1 SGHTA and CDR2 FQGTGA. The V end was cut by 4 bases, the J end by 6 bases, with 16 bases between.

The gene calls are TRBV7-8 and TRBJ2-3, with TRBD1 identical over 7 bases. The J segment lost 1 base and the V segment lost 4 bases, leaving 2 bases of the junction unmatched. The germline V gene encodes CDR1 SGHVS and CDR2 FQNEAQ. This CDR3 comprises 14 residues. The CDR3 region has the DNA TGTGCCAGCAGCTCACAGGGGCGCACAGATACGCAGTATTTT. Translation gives CASSSQGRTDTQYF.

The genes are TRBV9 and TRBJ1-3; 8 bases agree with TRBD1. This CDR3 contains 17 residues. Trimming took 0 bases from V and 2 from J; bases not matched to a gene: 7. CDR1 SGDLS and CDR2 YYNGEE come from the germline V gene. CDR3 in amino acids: CASSVAIDRGAGNTIYF. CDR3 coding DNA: TGTGCCAGCAGCGTAGCTATCGACAGGGGCGCTGGAAACACCATATATTTT.

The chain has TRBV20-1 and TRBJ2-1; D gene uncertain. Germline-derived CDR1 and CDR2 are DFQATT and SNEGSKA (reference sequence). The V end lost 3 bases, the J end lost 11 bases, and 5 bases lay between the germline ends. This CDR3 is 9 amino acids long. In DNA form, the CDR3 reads TGCAGTGCTAGTCCCAAGCAGTTCTTC. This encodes CSASPKQFF.

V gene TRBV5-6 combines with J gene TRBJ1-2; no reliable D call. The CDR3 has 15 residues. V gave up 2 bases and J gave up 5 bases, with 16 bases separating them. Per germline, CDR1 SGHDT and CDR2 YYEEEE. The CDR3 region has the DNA TGTGCCAGCAGCTTTCCGGGCCGACGAGGATATGGCTACACCTTC. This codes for CASSFPGRRGYGYTF.

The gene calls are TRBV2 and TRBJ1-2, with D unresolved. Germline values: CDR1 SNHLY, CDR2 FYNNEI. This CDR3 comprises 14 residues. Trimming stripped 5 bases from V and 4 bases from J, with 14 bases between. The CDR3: CASSFRDTLYGYTF. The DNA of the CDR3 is TGTGCCAGCAGTTTCCGCGACACACTCTATGGCTACACCTTC. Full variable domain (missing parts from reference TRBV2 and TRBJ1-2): EPEVTQTPSHQVTQMGQEVILRCVPISNHLYFYWYRQILGQKVEFLVSFYNNEISEKSEIFDDQFSVERPDGSNFTLKIRSTKLEDSAMYFCASSFRDTLYGYTFGSGTRLTVV.